This T cell receptor beta chain was documented in a study of T cell changes during pregnancy in multiple sclerosis. Using immunoSEQ multiplex PCR, the repertoire was profiled, and TCRdb retains in-frame clones only, with some absent. Among 70,000 to 85,000 clones listed, about 90% were seen once. CDR1 is SGHRS, CDR2 YFSETQ, per germline. Trimming pared 1 base from V and 5 bases from J, leaving 9 bases between. There are 14 residues in the CDR3. The receptor was isolated from a female donor with multiple sclerosis, enrolled in a pregnancy study. This sequence joins TRBV5-1 and TRBJ1-4; D is undetermined. This specimen was peripheral blood, taken before pregnancy. In nucleotides, the CDR3 is TGCGCCAGCAGCTTGACGGTAAAGAATGAAAAACTGTTTTTT. It encodes CASSLTVKNEKLFF.